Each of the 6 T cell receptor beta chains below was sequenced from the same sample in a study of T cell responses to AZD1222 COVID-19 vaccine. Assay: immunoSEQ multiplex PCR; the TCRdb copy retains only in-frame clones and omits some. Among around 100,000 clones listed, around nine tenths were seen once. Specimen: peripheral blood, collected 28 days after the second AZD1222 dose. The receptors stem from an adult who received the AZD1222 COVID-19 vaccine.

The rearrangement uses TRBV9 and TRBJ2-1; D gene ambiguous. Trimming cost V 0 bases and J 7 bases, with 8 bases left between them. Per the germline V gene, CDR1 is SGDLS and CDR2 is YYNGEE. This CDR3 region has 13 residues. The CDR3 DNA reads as TGTGCCAGCAGCGTAGGTAGTAGTAATGAGCAGTTCTTC. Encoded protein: CASSVGSSNEQFF.

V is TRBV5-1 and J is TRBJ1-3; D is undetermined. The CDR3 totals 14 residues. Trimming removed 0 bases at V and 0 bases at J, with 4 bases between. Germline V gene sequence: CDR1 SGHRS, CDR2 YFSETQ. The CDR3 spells CASSLGVSGNTIYF. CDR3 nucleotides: TGCGCCAGCAGCTTGGGAGTCTCTGGAAACACCATATATTTT.

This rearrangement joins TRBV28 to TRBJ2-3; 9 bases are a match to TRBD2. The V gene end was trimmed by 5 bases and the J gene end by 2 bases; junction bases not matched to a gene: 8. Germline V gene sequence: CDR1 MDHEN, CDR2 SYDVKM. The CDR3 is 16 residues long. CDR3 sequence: CASSPGLAAPTDTQYF. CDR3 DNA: TGTGCCAGCAGTCCGGGACTAGCCGCTCCCACAGATACGCAGTATTTT.

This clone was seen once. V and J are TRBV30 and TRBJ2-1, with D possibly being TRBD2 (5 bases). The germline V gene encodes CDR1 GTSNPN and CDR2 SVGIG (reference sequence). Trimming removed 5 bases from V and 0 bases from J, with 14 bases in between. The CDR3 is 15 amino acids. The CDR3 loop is CAWGSATSSYNEQFF. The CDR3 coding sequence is TGTGCCTGGGGTAGCGCCACGAGCTCCTACAATGAGCAGTTCTTC.

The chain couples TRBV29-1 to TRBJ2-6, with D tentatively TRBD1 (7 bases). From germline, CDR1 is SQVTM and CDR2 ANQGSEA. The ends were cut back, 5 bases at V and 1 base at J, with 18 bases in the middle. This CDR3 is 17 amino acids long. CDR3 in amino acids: CSVSIAGGSSGANVLTF. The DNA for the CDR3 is TGCAGCGTTAGTATCGCAGGGGGGTCATCTGGGGCCAACGTCCTGACTTTC.

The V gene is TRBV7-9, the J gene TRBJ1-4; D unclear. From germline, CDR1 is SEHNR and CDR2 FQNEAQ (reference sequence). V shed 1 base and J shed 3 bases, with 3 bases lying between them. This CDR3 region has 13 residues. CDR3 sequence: CASSLGSNEKLFF. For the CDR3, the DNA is TGTGCCAGCAGCTTAGGATCTAATGAAAAACTGTTTTTT. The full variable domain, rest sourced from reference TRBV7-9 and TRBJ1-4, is DTGVSQNPRHKITKRGQNVTFRCDPISEHNRLYWYRQTLGQGPEFLTYFQNEAQLEKSRLLSDRFSAERPKGSFSTLEIQRTEQGDSAMYLCASSLGSNEKLFFGSGTQLSVL.